This TCR beta chain stems from a study of shared clonotypes between healthy human individuals. Findings and caveats of the study: Sampling covered blood only; tissue repertoires likely differ. Measured sharing among donors was expected to vary with sequencing depth.

The CDR3 sequence is 14 residues long. With 4 bases removed from V and 4 bases from J, the gap between germline ends came to 14 bases. Per germline, CDR1 MNHNY and CDR2 SVGAGI (reference sequence). Without sorting, samples used tens of millions of PBMCs for genomic DNA. Ten immunoSEQ deep assay plates were used to sequence unsorted PBMC DNA. TCRdb keeps only in-frame clones here, not all; method: immunoSEQ multiplex PCR. Counted here are 400,000 to 550,000 clones, around 80% occurring once; the ten biggest clones make up less than 15%. Concerning this clone: Its matching antigen is unknown.

The clonotype was recovered from a woman between 40 and 55 years old in good health. Some clones in this sample may be carry-over from other donors' samples. The sequencing input was PBMCs. The chain combines TRBV6-6 with TRBJ2-7; D is possibly TRBD1 or TRBD2 (5 bases each). CDR3 protein: CASSSPGPEYEQYF. The CDR3 DNA follows: TGTGCCAGCAGTTCTCCGGGACCCGAATACGAGCAGTACTTC.